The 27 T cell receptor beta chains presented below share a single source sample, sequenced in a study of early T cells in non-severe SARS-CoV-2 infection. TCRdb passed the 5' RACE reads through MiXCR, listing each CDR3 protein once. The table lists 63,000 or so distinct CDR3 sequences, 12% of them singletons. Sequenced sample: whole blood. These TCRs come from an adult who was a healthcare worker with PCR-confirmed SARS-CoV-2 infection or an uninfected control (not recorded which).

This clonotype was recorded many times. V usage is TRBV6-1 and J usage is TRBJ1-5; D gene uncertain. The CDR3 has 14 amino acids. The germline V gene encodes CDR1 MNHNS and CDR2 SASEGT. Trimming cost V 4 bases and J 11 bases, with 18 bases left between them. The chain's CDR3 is CASSGKGFDPAQHF. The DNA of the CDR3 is TGTGCCAGCAGTGGTAAAGGGTTTGATCCGGCCCAGCATTTT.

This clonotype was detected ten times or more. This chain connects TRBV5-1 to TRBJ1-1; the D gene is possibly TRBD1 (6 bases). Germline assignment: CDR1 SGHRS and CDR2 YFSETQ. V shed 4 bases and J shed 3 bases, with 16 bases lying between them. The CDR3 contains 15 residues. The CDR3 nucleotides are TGCGCCAGCAGCACTGGCGGGGGCAGAGACACTGAAGCTTTCTTT. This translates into CASSTGGGRDTEAFF.

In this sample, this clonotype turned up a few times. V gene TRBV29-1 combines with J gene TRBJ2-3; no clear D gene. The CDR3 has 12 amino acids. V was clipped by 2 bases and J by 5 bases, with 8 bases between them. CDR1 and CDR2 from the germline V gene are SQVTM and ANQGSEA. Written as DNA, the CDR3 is TGCAGCGTTGAACCCAGTGGAGATACGCAGTATTTT. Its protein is CSVEPSGDTQYF.

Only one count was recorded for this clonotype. This CDR3 reads CASSADGTDTQYF. For the CDR3, the DNA is TGTGCCAGCAGCGCCGACGGCACAGATACGCAGTATTTT. The chain has TRBV7-3 and TRBJ2-3; no reliable D call. Trimming cost V 5 bases and J 1 base, with 7 bases left between them. This CDR3 spans 13 amino acids. Germline CDR1 and CDR2: SGHTA and FQGTGA. The variable domain in full, with the rest retrieved from reference TRBV7-3 and TRBJ2-3, is GAGVSQTPSNKVTEKGKYVELRCDPISGHTALYWYRQSLGQGPEFLIYFQGTGAADDSGLPNDRFFAVRPEGSVSTLKIQRTERGDSAVYLCASSADGTDTQYFGPGTRLTVL.

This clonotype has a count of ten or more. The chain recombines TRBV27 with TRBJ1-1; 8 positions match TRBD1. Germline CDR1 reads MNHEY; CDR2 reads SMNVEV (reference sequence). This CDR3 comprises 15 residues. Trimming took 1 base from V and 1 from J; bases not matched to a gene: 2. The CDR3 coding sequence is TGTGCCAGCAGTTTATTGACAGGGGAGAACACTGAAGCTTTCTTT. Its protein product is CASSLLTGENTEAFF.

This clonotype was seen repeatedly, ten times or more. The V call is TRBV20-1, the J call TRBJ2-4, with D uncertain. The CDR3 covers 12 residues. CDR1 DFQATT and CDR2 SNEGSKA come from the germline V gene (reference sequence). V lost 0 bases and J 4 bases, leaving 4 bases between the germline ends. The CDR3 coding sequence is TGCAGTGCTAGAGATCATAAAAACATTCAGTACTTC. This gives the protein CSARDHKNIQYF.

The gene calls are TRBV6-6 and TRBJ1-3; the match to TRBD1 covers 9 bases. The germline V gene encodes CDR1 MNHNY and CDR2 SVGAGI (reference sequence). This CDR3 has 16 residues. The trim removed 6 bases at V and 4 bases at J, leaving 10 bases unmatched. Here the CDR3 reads CASSDGTGNMGNTIYF. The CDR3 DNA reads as TGTGCCAGCAGCGATGGGACAGGGAACATGGGAAACACCATATATTTT.

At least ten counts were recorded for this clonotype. CDR3 DNA: TGTGCCAGCAGCCCGGGGCAGGTTGTAAAGCAGCCCCAGCATTTT. Amino acids: CASSPGQVVKQPQHF. The chain recombines TRBV11-3 with TRBJ1-5, with a weak D call TRBD1 (5 bases). From germline, CDR1 is SGHNT and CDR2 YENEEA. Trimming removed 5 bases from V and 7 bases from J, with 18 bases in between. The CDR3 covers 15 residues.

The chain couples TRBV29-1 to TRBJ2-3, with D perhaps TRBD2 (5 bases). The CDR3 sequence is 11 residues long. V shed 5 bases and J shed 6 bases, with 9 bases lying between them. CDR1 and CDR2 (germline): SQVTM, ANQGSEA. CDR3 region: CSVPGSDTQYF. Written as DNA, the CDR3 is TGCAGCGTTCCGGGGTCGGATACGCAGTATTTT.

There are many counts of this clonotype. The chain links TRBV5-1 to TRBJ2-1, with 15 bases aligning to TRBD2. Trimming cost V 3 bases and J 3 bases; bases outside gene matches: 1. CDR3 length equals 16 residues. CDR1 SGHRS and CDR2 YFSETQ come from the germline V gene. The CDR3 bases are TGCGCCAGCAGCTGGACTAGCGGGAGGGGCTACAATGAGCAGTTCTTC. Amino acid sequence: CASSWTSGRGYNEQFF.

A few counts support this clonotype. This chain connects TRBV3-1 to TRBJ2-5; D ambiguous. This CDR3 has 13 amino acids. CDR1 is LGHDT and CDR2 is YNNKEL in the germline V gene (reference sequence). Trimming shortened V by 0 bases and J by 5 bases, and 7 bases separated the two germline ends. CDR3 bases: TGTGCCAGCAGCCAAGATCCCGAGGAGACCCAGTACTTC. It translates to CASSQDPEETQYF.

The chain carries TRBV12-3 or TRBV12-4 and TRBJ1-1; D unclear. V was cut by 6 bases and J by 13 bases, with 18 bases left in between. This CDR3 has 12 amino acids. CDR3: CASRPGLTQLFF. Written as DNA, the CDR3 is TGTGCCAGCAGGCCCGGATTGACACAGCTTTTCTTT.

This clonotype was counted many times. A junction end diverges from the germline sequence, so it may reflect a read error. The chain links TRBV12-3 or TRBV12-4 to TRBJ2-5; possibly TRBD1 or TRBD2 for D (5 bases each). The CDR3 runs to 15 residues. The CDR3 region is CASSFVGAAGETQYF. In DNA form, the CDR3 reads TGTGCTAGCAGTTTTGTAGGGGCTGCGGGAGAGACCCAGTACTTC.

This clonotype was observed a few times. The chain's CDR3 is CASTHLASNTEAFF. CDR3 nucleotide sequence: TGTGCCAGCACCCATCTCGCCTCGAACACTGAAGCTTTCTTT. The chain uses TRBV6-1 and TRBJ1-1; D is uncertain. This CDR3 region has 14 residues. Per germline, CDR1 MNHNS and CDR2 SASEGT. Between the trimmed V and J ends, which lost 7 bases and 1 base, there was a span of 13 bases.

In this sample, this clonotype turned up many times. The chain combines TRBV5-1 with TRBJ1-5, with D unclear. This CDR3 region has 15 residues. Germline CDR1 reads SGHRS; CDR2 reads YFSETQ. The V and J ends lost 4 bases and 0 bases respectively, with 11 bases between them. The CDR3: CASSPLGGSNQPQHF. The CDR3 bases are TGCGCCAGCAGCCCGCTCGGAGGTAGCAATCAGCCCCAGCATTTT.

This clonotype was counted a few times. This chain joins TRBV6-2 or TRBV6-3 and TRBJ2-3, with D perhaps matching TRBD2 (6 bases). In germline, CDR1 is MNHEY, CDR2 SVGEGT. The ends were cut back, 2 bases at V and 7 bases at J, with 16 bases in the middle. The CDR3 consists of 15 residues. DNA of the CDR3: TGTGCCAGCAGTTACAGACGGGACTCCCCGAATACGCAGTATTTT. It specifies CASSYRRDSPNTQYF.

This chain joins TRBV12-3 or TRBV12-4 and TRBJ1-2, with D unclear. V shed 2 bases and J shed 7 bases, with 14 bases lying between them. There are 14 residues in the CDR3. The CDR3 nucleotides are TGTGCCAGCAGTTTATCGGCAGGAGGCCTTGGCTACACCTTC. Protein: CASSLSAGGLGYTF.

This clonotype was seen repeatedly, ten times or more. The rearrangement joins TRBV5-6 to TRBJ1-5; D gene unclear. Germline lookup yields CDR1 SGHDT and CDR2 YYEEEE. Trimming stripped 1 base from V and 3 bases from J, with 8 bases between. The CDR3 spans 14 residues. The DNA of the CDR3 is TGTGCCAGCAGCTTGAGGGAACTCAATCAGCCCCAGCATTTT. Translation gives CASSLRELNQPQHF.

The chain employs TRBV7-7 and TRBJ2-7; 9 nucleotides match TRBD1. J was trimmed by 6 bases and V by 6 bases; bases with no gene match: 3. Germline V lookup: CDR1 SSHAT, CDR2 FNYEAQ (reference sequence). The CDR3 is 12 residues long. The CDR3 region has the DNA TGTGCCAGCAGTACGACAGGGGGCGAGCAGTACTTC. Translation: CASSTTGGEQYF.

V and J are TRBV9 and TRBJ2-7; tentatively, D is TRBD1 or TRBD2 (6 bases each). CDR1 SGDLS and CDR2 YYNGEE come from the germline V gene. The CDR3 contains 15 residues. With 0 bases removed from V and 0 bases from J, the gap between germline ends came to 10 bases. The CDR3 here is CASSVEGGPSYEQYF. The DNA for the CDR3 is TGTGCCAGCAGCGTAGAGGGGGGCCCCTCCTACGAGCAGTACTTC.

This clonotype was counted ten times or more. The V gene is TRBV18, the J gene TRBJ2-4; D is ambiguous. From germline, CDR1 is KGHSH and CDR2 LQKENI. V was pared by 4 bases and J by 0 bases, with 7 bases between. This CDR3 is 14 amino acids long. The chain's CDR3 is CASSLSQAKNIQYF. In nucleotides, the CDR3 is TGTGCCAGCTCACTTTCACAAGCCAAAAACATTCAGTACTTC.

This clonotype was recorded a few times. The CDR3, as DNA: TGTGCCAGCAGCTTAGAGGGGGTGGCTAGCGGACGCACGAATACGCAGTATTTT. It codes for CASSLEGVASGRTNTQYF. The chain links TRBV7-2 to TRBJ2-3, with D perhaps TRBD2 (7 bases). CDR3 length: 18 residues. CDR1 and CDR2 from the germline V gene are SGHTA and FQGNSA. Trimming took 1 base from V and 7 from J, leaving 24 bases between them.

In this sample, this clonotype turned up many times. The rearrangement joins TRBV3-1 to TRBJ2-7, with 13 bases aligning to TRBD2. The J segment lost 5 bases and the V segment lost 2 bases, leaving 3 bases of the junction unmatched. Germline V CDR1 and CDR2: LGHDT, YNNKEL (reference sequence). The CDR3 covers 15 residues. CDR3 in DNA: TGTGCCAGCAGCCAACAACTAGCGGGGGGGCACGAGCAGTACTTC. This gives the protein CASSQQLAGGHEQYF.

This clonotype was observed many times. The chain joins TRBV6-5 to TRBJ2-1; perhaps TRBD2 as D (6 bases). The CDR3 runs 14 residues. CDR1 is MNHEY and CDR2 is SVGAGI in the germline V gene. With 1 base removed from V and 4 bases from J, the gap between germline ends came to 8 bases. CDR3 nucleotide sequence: TGTGCCAGCAGTTACTTGGCGGGGTACAATGAGCAGTTCTTC. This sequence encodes CASSYLAGYNEQFF.

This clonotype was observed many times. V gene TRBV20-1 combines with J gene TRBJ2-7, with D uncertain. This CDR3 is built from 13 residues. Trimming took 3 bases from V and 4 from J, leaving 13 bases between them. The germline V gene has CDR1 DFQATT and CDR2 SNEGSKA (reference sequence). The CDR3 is CSASLSGRYEQYF. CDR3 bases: TGCAGTGCTAGTCTCTCCGGGCGGTACGAGCAGTACTTC.

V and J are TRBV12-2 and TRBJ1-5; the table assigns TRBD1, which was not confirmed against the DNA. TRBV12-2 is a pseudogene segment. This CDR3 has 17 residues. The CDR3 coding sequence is TGTGCAAGTCGCTTAGAAGCGGTTACCCCCCCGAATCAGCCCCAGCATTTT. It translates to CASRLEAVTPPNQPQHF.

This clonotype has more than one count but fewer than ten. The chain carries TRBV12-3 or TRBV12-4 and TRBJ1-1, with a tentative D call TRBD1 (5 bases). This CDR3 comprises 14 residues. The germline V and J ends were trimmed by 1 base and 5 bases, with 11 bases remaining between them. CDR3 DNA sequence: TGTGCCAGCAGTTTAGGGGGGATGGGGACTGAAGCTTTCTTT. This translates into CASSLGGMGTEAFF.